The source of this TCR beta chain is a study of beta chain features in type 1 diabetes. Looking at the study overall: Age, gender, cell numbers and subset yield matched between patients and controls. Taken together, all samples contributed more than 90,000,000 examined sorted cells. Findings and caveats of the study: Patients with Type 1 diabetes showed moderately but significantly shorter TCRB CDR3s in all four CD4+ subsets.

In the case of this clone: Its specificity is not known.

Sorting of CD4+ naive, central memory, regulatory and stem cell-like memory cells was performed via CD45RO/CCR7/CD25/CD127/CD95/CD27. CDR3 size: 16 residues. V lost 3 bases and J lost 0, with 13 bases in between. Germline V gene lookup returns CDR1 SGDLS and CDR2 YYNGEE. Every bit of the isolated RNA underwent reverse transcription, so sequencing read expressed TCRB transcripts. Clones were read by immunoSEQ multiplex PCR, and TCRdb kept only the in-frame ones, dropping some. The sample shows roughly 100,000 clones, 28% of them seen only once. The receptor's source is a young woman with type 1 diabetes. The gene calls are TRBV9 and TRBJ1-3; D remains unclear. Sequencing was done on a sample of central memory CD4+ T cells from blood. DNA for the CDR3: TGTGCCAGCAGCGGAGGTGGAGGGAGCTCTGGAAACACCATATATTTT. It specifies CASSGGGGSSGNTIYF.